This TCR beta chain came from a study of T-cell memory formation after mild COVID-19. Study as a whole: TCR clustering was largely donor specific.

Whole-study findings and limits: From day 15 to 85, contracting clones were balanced between CD4 and CD8, whereas later expanders leaned toward CD4+. The study detected some responding clones in pre-infection memory, suggesting cross-reactive memory joined. Mostly located in CM and EM were contracting CD4+ clones, with contracting CD8+ clones located in EMRA.

The germline V and J ends were trimmed by 2 bases and 7 bases, with 12 bases remaining between them. The germline V gene has CDR1 MNHNY and CDR2 SVGAGI (reference sequence). The CDR3 covers 13 residues. This clonotype was seen repeatedly, ten times or more. Its cognate antigen is unknown. TCRdb processed the 5' RACE reads anew with MiXCR; each CDR3 protein has one entry. The table records 300,000 to 400,000 distinct CDR3 sequences, about a sixth of them present only once. The chain carries TRBV6-6 and TRBJ2-7, with D possibly being TRBD2 (5 bases). The sample comprised PBMCs or a T cell subset sorted from them (not recorded which). This sequence originates from a man younger than 30 who had mild COVID-19 (a few samples of this study predate the infection). Cell type and time point are not known. In nucleotides, the CDR3 is TGTGCCAGCAGTTACGGTATCCCGGGGGAGCAGTACGTC. It yields the protein CASSYGIPGEQYV.